This TCR beta chain appears in the sequencing data of a study of vaccination and CD4 T cells after COVID-19. The CDR3 totals 15 residues. Germline trimming cut 6 bases from V and 7 bases from J; bases unmatched to any gene: 15. Germline CDR1 reads DFQATT; CDR2 reads SNEGSKA (reference sequence). Sequenced with the Oncomine TCR Beta short-read assay was DNA taken from cultured CD4+ T cells. It was cultured CD4+ T cells from which genomic DNA was extracted. Each CDR3 protein is one row after TCRdb ran MiXCR on the PCR reads. The table lists over 9,500 distinct CDR3 sequences, around 28% of them singletons. Comments on this clonotype: Its matching antigen is unknown.

The treatment is: roughly ten-day PBMC culture with coronavirus spike peptide pools or control peptides (ViraFEST assay). From the unexposed donor, CD4+ T cells were collected ahead of the COVID-19 pandemic (2011-2018). Four cold-coronavirus spikes, along with SARS-CoV-2 S/N, were used to probe unexposed-donor CD4+ T cells, cells permitting. Findings and limits, study-wide: Only after vaccination were a median about 87% of convalescents' reactive clones seen.

The sequencing input was CD4+ T cells from blood, cultured in vitro. The chain is built from TRBV20-1 and TRBJ2-1; TRBD2 matches 7 bases. The receptor's source is a human donor in good health. The chain's CDR3 is CSATNGTWRGNEQFF. The CDR3 nucleotides read TGCAGTGCCACAAACGGAACGTGGCGGGGGAATGAGCAGTTCTTC.